This T cell receptor beta chain was found in a study of blood T cell repertoires in COVID-19. Turning to the study itself: Samples came from the United States, Italy and Spain, spanning acute and convalescent COVID-19. From T cells, B-cell-depleted T cells, or PBMCs came the material, which was cDNA or gDNA.

Germline CDR1 is GTSNPN and CDR2 is SVGIG (reference sequence). This CDR3 region has 16 residues. In the original workflow: It was from reference gene primer amplification that nucleated cell counts were estimated. Sequencing was performed with immunoSEQ multiplex PCR; in TCRdb, only in-frame clones are kept and a portion is missing. The DNA was the basis for D and trimming; V, J and clone size are from that table. Found here are some 96,000 clones, roughly 85% of them singletons; the top ten hold roughly an eighth. This sequence originates from a human donor in a cohort sampled during active COVID-19. The J gene is TRBJ2-2, the V gene TRBV30; 9 nucleotides line up with TRBD1. Material: peripheral blood. The CDR3 is CARQQGATLDTGELFF. The CDR3 DNA reads as TGTGCTAGACAACAGGGGGCGACGTTGGACACCGGGGAGCTGTTTTTT.